This TCR beta chain was sequenced for a study of blood T cell repertoires in COVID-19. Study summary: COVID-19 samples from acute and convalescent phases originated in the United States, Italy and Spain. PBMCs, B-cell-depleted T cells, or T cells provided the cDNA or gDNA that made up the material.

Sequenced by immunoSEQ multiplex PCR; TCRdb stores in-frame clones only, minus some. The sample holds roughly 200,000 clones; approximately 92% are singletons and the top ten take around 2.3%. Participants came from roughly 23 US areas, aged about 18 to 100 years. Each participant's cohort was designated according to participant-reported clinical history. The CDR3 has 14 residues. J gave up 5 bases and V 4 bases, and 4 bases lay outside the gene matches. Germline V gives CDR1 SGHTS, CDR2 YDEGEE. Material: PBMCs or T cells enriched from blood (not recorded which). V and J are TRBV5-8 and TRBJ2-7; 12 nucleotides match TRBD2. The clonotype originates from a woman aged 40-49 years with acute COVID-19. The CDR3 DNA reads TGTGCCAGCAGCGAAGGACTAGCGGGGAACGAGCAGTACTTC. Protein product: CASSEGLAGNEQYF.